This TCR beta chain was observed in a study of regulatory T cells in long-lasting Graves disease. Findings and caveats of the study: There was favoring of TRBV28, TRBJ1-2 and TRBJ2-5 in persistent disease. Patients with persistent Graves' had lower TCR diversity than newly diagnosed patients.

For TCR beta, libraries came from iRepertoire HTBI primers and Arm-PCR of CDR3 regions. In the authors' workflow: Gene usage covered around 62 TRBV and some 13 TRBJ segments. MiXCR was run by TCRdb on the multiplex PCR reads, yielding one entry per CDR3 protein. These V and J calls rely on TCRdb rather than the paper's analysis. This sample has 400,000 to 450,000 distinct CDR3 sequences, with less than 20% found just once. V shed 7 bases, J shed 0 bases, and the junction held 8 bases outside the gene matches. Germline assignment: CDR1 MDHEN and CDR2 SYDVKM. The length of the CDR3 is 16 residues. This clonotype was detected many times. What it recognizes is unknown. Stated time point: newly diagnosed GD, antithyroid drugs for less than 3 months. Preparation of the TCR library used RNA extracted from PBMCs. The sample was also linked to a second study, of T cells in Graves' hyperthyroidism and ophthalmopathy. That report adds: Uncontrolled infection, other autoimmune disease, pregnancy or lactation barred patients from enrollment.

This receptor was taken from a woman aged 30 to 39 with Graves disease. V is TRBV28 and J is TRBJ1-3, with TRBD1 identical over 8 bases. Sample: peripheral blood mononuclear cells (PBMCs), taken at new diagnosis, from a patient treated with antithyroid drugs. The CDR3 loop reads CASKRTGLSSGNTIYF. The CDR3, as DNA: TGTGCCAGCAAGCGGACAGGGTTAAGCTCTGGAAACACCATATATTTT.